This T cell receptor beta chain derives from a study of blood T cells in healthy people across ages. Combining a sample-barcoded 5' primer with a J-beta primer mix, a second PCR ran for about 6 to 12 cycles. Each of the samples gave a minimum of 2.5 million paired-end reads that contained CDR3. TCRdb used MiXCR to reprocess the 5' RACE reads, holding one entry per CDR3 protein. The table shows 550,000 to 650,000 distinct CDR3 sequences, with about 28% occurring only once. This clonotype appeared a single time. Germline V gene lookup returns CDR1 DFQATT and CDR2 SNEGSKA (reference sequence). The CDR3 extends over 14 amino acids. Between the trimmed V and J ends, which lost 6 bases and 2 bases, there was a span of 16 bases. This sample was also put to use in a study of T cells of mothers and their children. From that paper: In each mother, TCR beta CDR3 reads exceeded 8 million; in each child, they numbered a few million.

What was sequenced was blood. The source is a boy between 2 and 10 years old in good health. The gene calls are TRBV20-1 and TRBJ1-1; the D gene is possibly TRBD1 (6 bases). DNA of the CDR3: TGCAGTGCCCGGACAGTTGACCCCAACACTGAAGCTTTCTTT. Amino acids: CSARTVDPNTEAFF.